The source of this T cell receptor beta chain is a study of blood T cell repertoires in COVID-19. CDR1 is WNHNN, CDR2 SYGVQD, per germline (reference sequence). The CDR3 is 14 residues long. Trimming took 0 bases from V and 2 from J, leaving 5 bases between them. Sequenced by immunoSEQ multiplex PCR; TCRdb stores in-frame clones only, minus some. This sample yields approximately 100,000 clones, of which roughly 85% are seen a single time; around a sixth belongs to the top ten. This chain links TRBV10-1 with TRBJ2-1; D gene unclear. The material sequenced was peripheral blood. This TCR came from a woman between 55 and 75 years old with acute or convalescent COVID-19. DNA of the CDR3: TGCGCCAGCAGTGAGTCCGGAGCCTACAATGAGCAGTTCTTC. This translates into CASSESGAYNEQFF.